The 9 T cell receptor beta chains reported below all come from one sample, sequenced in a study of siplizumab effects on memory and regulatory T cells. Profiled with immunoSEQ multiplex PCR; TCRdb holds only in-frame clones, not every one. Of over 90,000 clones listed, 90% to 95% are singletons. The sample was CD4+ T cells sorted from blood. All receptors derive from a human donor in good health.

The V and J genes are TRBV19 and TRBJ1-1; no reliable D call. V lost 3 bases to trimming and J lost 4 bases, with 9 bases between them. Germline V gene sequence: CDR1 LNHDA, CDR2 SQIVND (reference sequence). The CDR3 is 13 amino acids. CDR3 residues: CASSISQLTEAFF. The CDR3 DNA follows: TGTGCCAGTAGTATTTCTCAGCTCACTGAAGCTTTCTTT.

The chain links TRBV28 to TRBJ1-1, with D possibly being TRBD1 (6 bases). V was trimmed by 3 bases and J by 7 bases, leaving 15 bases between them. CDR1 MDHEN and CDR2 SYDVKM come from the germline V gene. This CDR3 region has 14 residues. The CDR3 region has the DNA TGTGCCAGCAGTTTTACGGGGGCCCTTTTTGAAGCTTTCTTT. It translates to CASSFTGALFEAFF.

This sequence joins TRBV5-1 and TRBJ2-5; 14 nucleotides align to TRBD2. The CDR3 contains 15 residues. V trimming: 7 bases; J trimming: 5 bases; junction bases outside the gene matches: 7. Germline lookup yields CDR1 SGHRS and CDR2 YFSETQ. The CDR3 is CASFGLAGGRETQYF. The DNA for the CDR3 is TGCGCCAGCTTCGGACTAGCGGGAGGTCGGGAGACCCAGTACTTC.

The chain combines TRBV11-2 with TRBJ2-5; possibly TRBD1 or TRBD2 for D (5 bases each). Between the trimmed V and J ends, which lost 4 bases and 4 bases, there was a span of 13 bases. This CDR3 comprises 14 residues. The germline CDR1 and CDR2 sequences are SGHAT and FQNNGV. The CDR3 sequence: CASSSDPGGETQYF. The CDR3 region has the DNA TGTGCCAGCAGCTCGGACCCTGGGGGAGAGACCCAGTACTTC.

This clone was seen just once. The chain uses TRBV12-5 and TRBJ2-2; possible D gene TRBD2, 6 bases. Germline V gives CDR1 LGHNT, CDR2 FRNRAP. This CDR3 spans 18 amino acids. Trimming took 7 bases from V and 0 from J, leaving 21 bases between them. The CDR3 sequence is CASAPPRGLDANTGELFF. The CDR3 region has the DNA TGTGCTAGTGCCCCACCCCGGGGGTTAGACGCGAACACCGGGGAGCTGTTTTTT.

V usage is TRBV11-3 and J usage is TRBJ2-5; 8 bases agree with TRBD2. Trimming removed 5 bases from V and 5 bases from J; junction bases left unmatched: 4. This CDR3 is built from 13 residues. CDR1 and CDR2 (germline): SGHNT, YENEEA. The chain's CDR3 is CASSPGGLETQYF. DNA for the CDR3: TGTGCCAGCAGCCCGGGAGGGTTGGAGACCCAGTACTTC.

On this clone itself: Relative to the germline gene, one junction end is altered; a read error may explain this. The chain is built from TRBV28 and TRBJ1-4, with D hard to call. Per the germline V gene, CDR1 is MDHEN and CDR2 is SYDVKM. The CDR3 is 12 amino acids. As DNA, the CDR3 is TGTGCCAGCGAGACAACCAATGAAAAACTGTTTTTT. Residues: CASETTNEKLFF.

The chain recombines TRBV9 with TRBJ1-3; perhaps TRBD1 as D (6 bases). The germline V gene has CDR1 SGDLS and CDR2 YYNGEE. The CDR3 totals 17 residues. Trimming shortened V by 0 bases and J by 2 bases, and 15 bases separated the two germline ends. For the CDR3, the DNA is TGTGCCAGCAGCGTAGCCTCTAGGGGGGCTACTGGAAACACCATATATTTT. As protein: CASSVASRGATGNTIYF.

The chain carries TRBV5-4 and TRBJ1-5; D is perhaps TRBD1 (5 bases). The germline V and J ends were trimmed by 3 bases and 7 bases, with 11 bases remaining between them. CDR1 and CDR2 (germline): SGHNT, YYREEE (reference sequence). The CDR3 consists of 13 residues. CDR3 sequence: CASSWGEGQPQHF. CDR3 nucleotides: TGTGCCAGCAGCTGGGGGGAGGGCCAGCCCCAGCATTTT.